Following are 5 T cell receptor beta chains from one sample sequenced in a study of spatial heterogeneity in lung cancer. The time point here: sample taken at primary tumor resection. No cell sorting; template was whole RNA from tumor, lung tissue or PBMC. TCRdb analysed the 5' RACE reads with MiXCR anew, one entry per CDR3 protein. The data contain roughly 100,000 distinct CDR3 sequences, around 8.6% of them singletons. The sequencing used PBMCs, collected at surgery. The receptors originated from a male donor with early-stage non-small cell lung cancer.

This clonotype was counted ten times or more. The V and J genes are TRBV11-2 and TRBJ2-6; D is possibly TRBD1 or TRBD2 (5 bases each). Germline V gene lookup returns CDR1 SGHAT and CDR2 FQNNGV. V was trimmed by 5 bases and J by 4 bases, leaving 12 bases between them. The CDR3 sequence is 15 residues long. The CDR3 sequence is CASSLGVAGANVLTF. Written as DNA, the CDR3 is TGTGCCAGCAGCCTGGGGGTGGCCGGGGCCAACGTCCTGACTTTC.

The CDR3 nucleotides are TGTGCCAGCAAACTAGCCGAGTACCAGTTCTTC. This encodes CASKLAEYQFF. The rearrangement joins TRBV12-3 or TRBV12-4 to TRBJ2-1; weak D call: TRBD2 (6 bases). The CDR3 loop spans 11 amino acids. Trimming removed 7 bases from V and 13 bases from J, with 14 bases in between.

In this sample, this clonotype turned up a few times. The V gene is TRBV9, the J gene TRBJ2-7; 12 nucleotides line up with TRBD2. V dropped 1 base and J dropped 5; count of bases not matched to a gene: 7. There are 16 residues in the CDR3. Germline CDR1 is SGDLS and CDR2 is YYNGEE. The CDR3 loop is CASSVTPLAGGHEQYF. The CDR3 DNA reads TGTGCCAGCAGCGTAACCCCTCTAGCGGGGGGGCACGAGCAGTACTTC.

This clonotype was picked up a small number of times. V gene TRBV2 combines with J gene TRBJ2-3; 10 bases fit TRBD2. Germline trimming cut 10 bases from V and 3 bases from J; bases unmatched to any gene: 13. The CDR3 has 16 amino acids. Germline CDR1 and CDR2: SNHLY and FYNNEI. The CDR3 sequence is CATSTSSGGATDTQYF. The CDR3, as DNA: TGTGCCACCAGCACCTCGAGCGGGGGGGCGACAGATACGCAGTATTTT.

This clonotype was counted many times. The J gene is TRBJ2-7, the V gene TRBV7-9, with D perhaps given as TRBD1 or TRBD2 (5 bases each). CDR1 and CDR2 from the germline V gene are SEHNR and FQNEAQ (reference sequence). The CDR3 sequence is 14 residues long. Between the trimmed V and J ends, which lost 0 bases and 4 bases, there was a span of 10 bases. In nucleotides, the CDR3 is TGTGCCAGCAGCTTAGCTACGAGGGGTTACGAGCAGTACTTC. Translated, it gives CASSLATRGYEQYF.